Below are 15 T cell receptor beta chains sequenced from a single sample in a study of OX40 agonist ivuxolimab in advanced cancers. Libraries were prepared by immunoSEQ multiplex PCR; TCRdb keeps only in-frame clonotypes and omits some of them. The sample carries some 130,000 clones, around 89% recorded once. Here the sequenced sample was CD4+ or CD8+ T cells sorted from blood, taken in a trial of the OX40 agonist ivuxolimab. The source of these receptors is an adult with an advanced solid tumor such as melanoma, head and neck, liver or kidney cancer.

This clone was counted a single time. CDR3 residues: CASSQESRGNGNEKLFF. CDR3 bases: TGCGCCAGCAGCCAAGAGAGCAGGGGTAACGGAAATGAAAAACTGTTTTTT. The chain links TRBV4-3 to TRBJ1-4; possible D gene TRBD1, 6 bases. The length of the CDR3 is 17 residues. Per germline, CDR1 LGHNA and CDR2 YSLEER. The ends were cut back, 0 bases at V and 5 bases at J, with 16 bases in the middle.

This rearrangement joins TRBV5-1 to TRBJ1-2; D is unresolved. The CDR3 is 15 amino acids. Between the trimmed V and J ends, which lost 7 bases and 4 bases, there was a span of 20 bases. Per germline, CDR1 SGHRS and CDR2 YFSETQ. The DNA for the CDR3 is TGCGCCAGCTCCTCTTCGGTCAGCGTCCCCTATGGCTACACCTTC. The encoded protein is CASSSSVSVPYGYTF.

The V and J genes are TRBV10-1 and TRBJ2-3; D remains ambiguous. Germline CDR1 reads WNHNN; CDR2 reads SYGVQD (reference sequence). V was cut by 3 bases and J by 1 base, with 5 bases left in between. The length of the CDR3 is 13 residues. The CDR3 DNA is TGCGCCAGCAGTGACCTACGCACAGATACGCAGTATTTT. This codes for CASSDLRTDTQYF.

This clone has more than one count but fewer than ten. The CDR3 loop reads CASSLGRAEETQYF. DNA of the CDR3: TGTGCCAGCAGCTTAGGGCGGGCGGAAGAGACCCAGTACTTC. The J gene is TRBJ2-5, the V gene TRBV7-9; possible D gene TRBD2, 5 bases. This CDR3 has 14 amino acids. Per germline, CDR1 SEHNR and CDR2 FQNEAQ (reference sequence). Trimming cost V 1 base and J 3 bases, with 9 bases left between them.

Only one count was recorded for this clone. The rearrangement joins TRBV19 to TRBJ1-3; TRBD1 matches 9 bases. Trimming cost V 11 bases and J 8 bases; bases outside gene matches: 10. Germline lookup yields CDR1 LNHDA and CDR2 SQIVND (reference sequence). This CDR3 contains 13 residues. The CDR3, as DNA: TGTGCCCCGAACGGGACAGGGAGGGACACCATATATTTT. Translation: CAPNGTGRDTIYF.

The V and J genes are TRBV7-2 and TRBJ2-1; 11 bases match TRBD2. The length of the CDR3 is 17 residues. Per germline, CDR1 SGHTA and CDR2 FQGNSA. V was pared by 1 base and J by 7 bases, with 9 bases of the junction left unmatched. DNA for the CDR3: TGTGCCAGCAGCTTAGGCCCGGGTAGCGGGGGGGCAAATGAGCAGTTCTTC. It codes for CASSLGPGSGGANEQFF. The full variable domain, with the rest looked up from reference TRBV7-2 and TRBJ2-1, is GAGVSQSPSNKVTEKGKDVELRCDPISGHTALYWYRQSLGQGLEFLIYFQGNSAPDKSGLPSDRFSAERTGGSVSTLTIQRTQQEDSAVYLCASSLGPGSGGANEQFFGPGTRLTVL.

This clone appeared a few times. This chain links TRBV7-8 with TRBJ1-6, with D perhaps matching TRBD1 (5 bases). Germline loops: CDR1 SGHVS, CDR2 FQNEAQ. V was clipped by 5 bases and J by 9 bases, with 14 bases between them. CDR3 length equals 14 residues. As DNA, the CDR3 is TGTGCCAGCAGCCTCAGCAGGGTCTCTTCACCCCTCCACTTT. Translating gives CASSLSRVSSPLHF.

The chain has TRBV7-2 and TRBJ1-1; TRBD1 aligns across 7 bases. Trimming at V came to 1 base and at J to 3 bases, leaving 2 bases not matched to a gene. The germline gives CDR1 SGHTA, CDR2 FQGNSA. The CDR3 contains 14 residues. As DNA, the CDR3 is TGTGCCAGCAGCTTAGGACAGGGTTACACTGAAGCTTTCTTT. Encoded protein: CASSLGQGYTEAFF.

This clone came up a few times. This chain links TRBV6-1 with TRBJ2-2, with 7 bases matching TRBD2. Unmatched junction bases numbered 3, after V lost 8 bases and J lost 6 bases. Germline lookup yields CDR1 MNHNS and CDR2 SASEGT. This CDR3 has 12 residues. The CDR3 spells CASGGLAGELFF. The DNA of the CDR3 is TGTGCCAGCGGCGGACTAGCCGGGGAGCTGTTTTTT.

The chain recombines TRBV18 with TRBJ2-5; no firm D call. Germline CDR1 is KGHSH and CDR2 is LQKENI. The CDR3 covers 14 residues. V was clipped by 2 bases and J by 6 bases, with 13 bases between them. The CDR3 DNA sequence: TGTGCCAGCTCACCAGGGATTTTGGCGAAGACCCAGTACTTC. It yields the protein CASSPGILAKTQYF. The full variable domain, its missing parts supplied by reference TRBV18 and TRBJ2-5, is NAGVMQNPRHLVRRRGQEARLRCSPMKGHSHVYWYRQLPEEGLKFMVYLQKENIIDESGMPKERFSAEFPKEGPSILRIQQVVRGDSAAYFCASSPGILAKTQYFGPGTRLLVL.

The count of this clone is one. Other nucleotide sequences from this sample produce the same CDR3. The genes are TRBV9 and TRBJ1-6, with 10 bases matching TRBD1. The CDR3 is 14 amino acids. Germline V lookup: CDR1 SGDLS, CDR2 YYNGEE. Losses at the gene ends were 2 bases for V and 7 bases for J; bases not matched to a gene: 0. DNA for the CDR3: TGTGCCAGCAGCGTGGGACAGGGGAATTCACCCCTCCACTTT. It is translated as CASSVGQGNSPLHF.

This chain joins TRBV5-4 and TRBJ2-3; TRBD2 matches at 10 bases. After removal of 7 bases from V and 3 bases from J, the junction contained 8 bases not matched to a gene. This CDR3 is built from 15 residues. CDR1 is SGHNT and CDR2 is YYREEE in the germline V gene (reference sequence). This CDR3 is CASGFTSGETDTQYF. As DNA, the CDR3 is TGTGCCAGCGGATTCACTAGCGGGGAAACAGATACGCAGTATTTT.

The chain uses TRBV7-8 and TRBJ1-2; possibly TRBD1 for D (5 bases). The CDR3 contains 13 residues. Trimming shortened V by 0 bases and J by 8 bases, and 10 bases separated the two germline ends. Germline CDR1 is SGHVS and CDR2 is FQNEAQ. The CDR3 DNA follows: TGTGCCAGCAGCTTAGCAGGGGTACGGGGCTACACCTTC. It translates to CASSLAGVRGYTF.

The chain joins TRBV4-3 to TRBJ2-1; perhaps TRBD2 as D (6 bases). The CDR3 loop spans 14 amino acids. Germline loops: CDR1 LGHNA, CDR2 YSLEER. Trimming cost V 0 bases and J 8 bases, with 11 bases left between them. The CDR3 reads CASSQDPSDHEQFF. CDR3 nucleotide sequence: TGCGCCAGCAGCCAAGATCCTAGCGACCATGAGCAGTTCTTC.

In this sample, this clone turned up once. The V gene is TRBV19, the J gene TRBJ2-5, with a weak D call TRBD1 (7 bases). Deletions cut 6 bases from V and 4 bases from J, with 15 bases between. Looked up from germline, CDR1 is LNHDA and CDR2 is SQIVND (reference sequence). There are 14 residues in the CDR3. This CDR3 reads CASSTGEAGETQYF. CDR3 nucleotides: TGTGCCAGTAGCACAGGGGAGGCTGGAGAGACCCAGTACTTC.